Presented here are 20 T cell receptor beta chains from one specimen sequenced in a study of blood T cell repertoires in COVID-19 (TCRdb year 2020). The library was generated by the immunoSEQ multiplex PCR assay. TCRdb took over this immuneACCESS table, retaining in-frame rearrangements with V and J assigned. Such tables are incomplete; in checked studies, under half of the missing clones stem from an unresolved V gene, and the remainder is unexplained. In all, the sample holds around 180,000 clones, and roughly 80% of those were seen once. The ten largest clones add up to less than 15% of the sample. Input material: PBMCs or T cells enriched from blood (not recorded which). These receptor sequences come from a man between 50 and 59 years old who had recovered from COVID-19.

V gene TRBV12-3 or TRBV12-4 combines with J gene TRBJ1-2, with D possibly being TRBD1 (6 bases). V lost 10 bases and J 8 bases, leaving 14 bases between the germline ends. The length of the CDR3 is 11 residues. The CDR3 loop reads CAIQGRWGYTF. The CDR3, as DNA: TGTGCCATACAGGGCCGATGGGGCTACACCTTC.

The rearrangement joins TRBV28 to TRBJ1-2; TRBD1 agrees at 8 bases. This CDR3 spans 14 amino acids. The V and J ends lost 1 base and 7 bases, in that order; junction bases with no gene match: 5. Germline CDR1 reads MDHEN; CDR2 reads SYDVKM. This chain's CDR3 is CASSLLTGGGGYTF. CDR3 DNA: TGTGCCAGCAGTTTATTAACAGGGGGAGGTGGCTACACCTTC.

The chain uses TRBV10-2 and TRBJ1-5, with D perhaps matching TRBD1 (5 bases). Trimming left V 7 bases short and J 6 bases short, with 16 bases between. The CDR3 consists of 14 residues. CDR1 and CDR2 (germline): WSHSY, SAAADI. The CDR3, as DNA: TGCGCCAGCACCGAGATGGGGGGAGGTCAGCCCCAGCATTTT. This sequence encodes CASTEMGGGQPQHF.

In regard to this clone: This sample includes further DNA sequences coding for the same CDR3. This sequence joins TRBV11-2 and TRBJ1-6; possibly TRBD1 for D (5 bases). V lost 1 base, J lost 6 bases, and 7 bases lay in between. CDR1 and CDR2 from the germline V gene are SGHAT and FQNNGV. The CDR3 sequence is 14 residues long. The CDR3 reads CASSLGQGNSPLHF. CDR3 nucleotide sequence: TGTGCCAGCAGCTTAGGTCAGGGTAATTCACCCCTCCACTTT.

The rearrangement uses TRBV5-1 and TRBJ2-1, with 7 bases aligning to TRBD1. The CDR3 sequence is 13 residues long. The junction had 1 base not matched to a gene; V was cut back by 4 bases and J by 3 bases. Germline CDR1 and CDR2: SGHRS and YFSETQ. CDR3 in DNA: TGCGCCAGCAGCAGGGACAGCTACAATGAGCAGTTCTTC. Its protein is CASSRDSYNEQFF.

The chain carries TRBV5-5 and TRBJ2-1, with D tentatively TRBD2 (6 bases). The germline V gene encodes CDR1 SGHKS and CDR2 YYEKEE (reference sequence). This CDR3 comprises 15 residues. V was clipped by 4 bases and J by 2 bases, with 13 bases between them. The DNA for the CDR3 is TGTGCCAGCAGCACAAATAGCGGACCCTACAATGAGCAGTTCTTC. Translating gives CASSTNSGPYNEQFF.

This clone was detected once. This chain joins TRBV9 and TRBJ1-2; a weak D match, TRBD1 (5 bases). Germline values: CDR1 SGDLS, CDR2 YYNGEE. The V and J ends lost 0 bases and 1 base respectively, with 7 bases between them. CDR3 length: 14 amino acids. The CDR3 bases are TGTGCCAGCAGCGTAGTCGACAGTAACTATGGCTACACCTTC. Translated: CASSVVDSNYGYTF. Complete variable domain (other parts from reference TRBV9 and TRBJ1-2): DSGVTQTPKHLITATGQRVTLRCSPRSGDLSVYWYQQSLDQGLQFLIQYYNGEERAKGNILERFSAQQFPDLHSELNLSSLELGDSALYFCASSVVDSNYGYTFGSGTRLTVV.

V is TRBV4-1 and J is TRBJ2-5, with 13 positions matching TRBD2. The J segment lost 2 bases and the V segment lost 0 bases, leaving 6 bases of the junction unmatched. The CDR3 runs 18 residues. Germline loops: CDR1 MGHRA, CDR2 YSYEKL. The CDR3 sequence is CASSQDRTSGGFQETQYF. In nucleotides, the CDR3 is TGCGCCAGCAGCCAAGATAGGACTAGCGGGGGTTTTCAAGAGACCCAGTACTTC.

This clone was counted a single time. V usage is TRBV7-8 and J usage is TRBJ1-4, with D unresolved. The CDR3 loop spans 15 amino acids. Germline CDR1 SGHVS, CDR2 FQNEAQ. The germline V and J ends were trimmed by 5 bases and 3 bases, with 13 bases remaining between them. The CDR3 bases are TGTGCCAGCAGCGCTGACGGGTTCCCTAATGAAAAACTGTTTTTT. It translates to CASSADGFPNEKLFF.

This rearrangement joins TRBV19 to TRBJ1-2, with unresolved D. This CDR3 region has 16 residues. V was shortened by 0 bases and J by 7 bases, with 18 bases between the two germline ends. Germline CDR1 reads LNHDA; CDR2 reads SQIVND (reference sequence). The CDR3: CASSIDRAGLSLGYTF. The CDR3 DNA is TGTGCCAGTAGTATAGATCGCGCAGGACTTTCGCTTGGCTACACCTTC.

This chain links TRBV7-9 with TRBJ1-2; 11 nucleotides agree with TRBD1. The CDR3 totals 15 residues. V lost 1 base, J lost 4 bases, and 2 bases stayed unmatched. The germline V gene encodes CDR1 SEHNR and CDR2 FQNEAQ (reference sequence). Written as DNA, the CDR3 is TGTGCCAGCAGCTTAGGGACAGGGGGCGTCTATGGCTACACCTTC. Protein: CASSLGTGGVYGYTF.

The chain employs TRBV5-1 and TRBJ1-1, with D perhaps matching TRBD1 (6 bases). Germline lookup yields CDR1 SGHRS and CDR2 YFSETQ. CDR3 size: 14 residues. V was clipped by 6 bases and J by 3 bases, with 15 bases between them. The CDR3 region is CASTLGQTYTEAFF. CDR3 DNA sequence: TGCGCCAGCACCCTTGGACAGACATACACTGAAGCTTTCTTT.

V gene TRBV7-2 combines with J gene TRBJ1-1; D is possibly TRBD1 (5 bases). The CDR3 sequence is 15 residues long. Trimming took 0 bases from V and 2 from J, leaving 10 bases between them. In germline, CDR1 is SGHTA, CDR2 FQGNSA. The CDR3, as DNA: TGTGCCAGCAGCTTAGCGCTGCGGGGCAACACTGAAGCTTTCTTT. This gives the protein CASSLALRGNTEAFF.

This chain uses TRBV12-3 or TRBV12-4 with TRBJ1-1, with a tentative D call TRBD1 (5 bases). V was pared by 6 bases and J by 5 bases, with 10 bases between. The CDR3 runs to 12 residues. CDR3 nucleotide sequence: TGTGCCAGCAGCGTAGGGGTTACTGAAGCTTTCTTT. This codes for CASSVGVTEAFF.

This chain uses TRBV19 with TRBJ2-5; perhaps TRBD1 as D (6 bases). From germline, CDR1 is LNHDA and CDR2 SQIVND (reference sequence). The V and J ends lost 5 bases and 5 bases respectively, with 15 bases between them. The CDR3 is 14 residues long. The CDR3 protein is CASSVTGTRETQYF. CDR3 nucleotide sequence: TGTGCCAGTAGTGTCACCGGGACAAGGGAGACCCAGTACTTC.

The rearrangement links TRBV9 to TRBJ1-1, with D maybe TRBD1 (6 bases). Between the trimmed V and J ends, which lost 7 bases and 1 base, there was a span of 8 bases. The CDR3 runs 12 residues. Germline CDR1 is SGDLS and CDR2 is YYNGEE. The CDR3, as DNA: TGTGCCAGCGGACAGTGGAACACTGAAGCTTTCTTT. Translation gives CASGQWNTEAFF.

The genes are TRBV5-1 and TRBJ2-2, with D tentatively TRBD1 (6 bases). The CDR3 loop spans 15 amino acids. The germline CDR1 and CDR2 sequences are SGHRS and YFSETQ. Trimming removed 4 bases at V and 0 bases at J, with 10 bases between. The DNA for the CDR3 is TGCGCCAGCAGCCCCGGACAGCCGAACACCGGGGAGCTGTTTTTT. It encodes CASSPGQPNTGELFF.

The chain recombines TRBV11-1 with TRBJ2-1; 8 positions agree with TRBD2. CDR1 SGHAT and CDR2 FQDESV come from the germline V gene (reference sequence). V lost 1 base to trimming and J lost 2 bases; unmatched junction nucleotides: 4. The CDR3 sequence is 16 residues long. The CDR3 reads CASSLGRGGPYNEQFF. The CDR3 DNA is TGTGCCAGCAGCTTAGGGCGCGGGGGGCCCTACAATGAGCAGTTCTTC.

The chain employs TRBV5-1 and TRBJ1-2; the D is unclear. From germline, CDR1 is SGHRS and CDR2 YFSETQ. The V end was cut by 4 bases, the J end by 8 bases, with 18 bases between. This CDR3 spans 14 amino acids. CDR3 in DNA: TGCGCCAGCAGCCCTGGTGAGGTCCGACGCGGCTACACCTTC. Its translation is CASSPGEVRRGYTF.

The V gene is TRBV7-9, the J gene TRBJ2-5; the match to TRBD2 covers 9 bases. The CDR3 loop spans 14 amino acids. In germline, CDR1 is SEHNR, CDR2 FQNEAQ (reference sequence). J gave up 3 bases and V 3 bases, and 2 bases lay outside the gene matches. CDR3 sequence (DNA): TGTGCCAGCAGCTTGGCTAGCGGGAAAGAGACCCAGTACTTC. Amino acids: CASSLASGKETQYF.